These 30 T cell receptor beta chains share one sample of origin, sequenced in a study of human T cells and chemical hapten exposure listed by TCRdb under 2021. This specimen's time point label, per the study, means: pre-sensitization, week 0. The treatment or condition label here, explained by the study, means: therapeutic diphenylcyclopropenone sensitization with weekly scalp DPC. Library creation used RACE. Sequenced using a NextSeq 500. The public reads were run again by TCRdb, first through fastp at Q25 and then through MiXCR, and only productive beta chains were kept. Each record represents a unique CDR3 protein, reported with the most common genes and DNA among its rows. The sample table shows tens of thousands of distinct CDR3 sequences, and more than 8% are seen once. The ten largest clones add up to around 9.5% of the sample. Source: whole blood, taken in connection with sensitization to the hapten diphenylcyclopropenone (DPC). The receptors here all came from a man between 35 and 55 years old with alopecia areata. Some clones in this sample may be carry-over from other donors' samples.

Only a few counts were recorded for this clonotype. The V and J genes are TRBV7-9 and TRBJ1-6; 7 bases fit TRBD1. The length of the CDR3 is 17 residues. The V gene end was trimmed by 4 bases and the J gene end by 8 bases; junction bases not matched to a gene: 14. Germline CDR1 reads SEHNR; CDR2 reads FQNEAQ (reference sequence). DNA of the CDR3: TGTGCCAGCAGCTCGACAACCACACAGGGGAGTTATTCACCCCTCCACTTT. Protein: CASSSTTTQGSYSPLHF.

This clonotype showed up just a few times. The CDR3 protein is CASSLGGATDTQYF. The CDR3 DNA sequence: TGTGCCAGCAGTTTGGGCGGGGCCACAGATACGCAGTATTTT. The J gene is TRBJ2-3, the V gene TRBV28, with D possibly matching TRBD2 (6 bases). Germline values: CDR1 MDHEN, CDR2 SYDVKM. This CDR3 comprises 14 residues. The germline V and J ends were trimmed by 3 bases and 2 bases, with 9 bases remaining between them.

This clonotype was detected only a few times. V is TRBV29-1 and J is TRBJ2-1; tentatively, D is TRBD2 (6 bases). Trimming pared 8 bases from V and 7 bases from J, leaving 21 bases between. The germline V gene has CDR1 SQVTM and CDR2 ANQGSEA. This CDR3 has 14 residues. The CDR3: CSSPGTGGTNEQFF. CDR3 nucleotide sequence: TGCAGCTCTCCCGGGACTGGCGGGACTAATGAGCAGTTCTTC.

Turning to this clonotype: A read error may be the cause here, since a much bigger clone is one base away. The rearrangement links TRBV7-2 to TRBJ2-1; a weak D match, TRBD2 (5 bases). The germline V gene encodes CDR1 SGHTA and CDR2 FQGNSA. The CDR3 spans 13 residues. The CDR3 DNA reads TGTGCCAGCAGCCGCCGGGGTTACAATGAGCAGTCCTTC. This encodes CASSRRGYNEQSF.

The chain is built from TRBV28 and TRBJ1-3; D is ambiguous. The germline CDR1 and CDR2 sequences are MDHEN and SYDVKM. The CDR3 extends over 16 amino acids. The V and J ends lost 4 bases and 0 bases respectively, with 13 bases between them. As DNA, the CDR3 is TGTGCCAGCAGTTCACCGGGGAAAAGCTCTGGAAACACCATATATTTT. The encoded protein is CASSSPGKSSGNTIYF.

This clonotype was observed many times. The chain couples TRBV28 to TRBJ1-1; D is ambiguous. The V end was cut by 7 bases, the J end by 1 base, with 13 bases between. Germline V gene data show CDR1 as MDHEN and CDR2 as SYDVKM. The CDR3 extends over 14 amino acids. The DNA of the CDR3 is TGTGCCAGCACAGAGGACGGGTGGAACACTGAAGCTTTCTTT. It encodes CASTEDGWNTEAFF. The variable domain in full, with the rest retrieved from reference TRBV28 and TRBJ1-1, is DVKVTQSSRYLVKRTGEKVFLECVQDMDHENMFWYRQDPGLGLRLIYFSYDVKMKEKGDIPEGYSVSREKKERFSLILESASTNQTSMYLCASTEDGWNTEAFFGQGTRLTVV.

V is TRBV7-9 and J is TRBJ2-1; D gene unclear. Germline values: CDR1 SEHNR, CDR2 FQNEAQ (reference sequence). The CDR3 is 17 amino acids. Deletions cut 1 base from V and 2 bases from J, with 15 bases between. The CDR3 DNA follows: TGTGCCAGCAGCTTAGGAGGACGGGCCTCACCCTACAATGAGCAGTTCTTC. It specifies CASSLGGRASPYNEQFF.

This clonotype appeared a few times. The V call is TRBV29-1, the J call TRBJ2-2; 14 bases match TRBD2. Germline V gives CDR1 SQVTM, CDR2 ANQGSEA. With 7 bases clipped from V and 4 bases from J, the junction kept 5 bases outside the gene matches. This CDR3 comprises 15 residues. As DNA, the CDR3 is TGCAGCGGGGGACTAGCGGGAGTCGGCACCGGGGAGCTGTTTTTT. Translated, it gives CSGGLAGVGTGELFF.

V gene TRBV5-1 combines with J gene TRBJ1-6; D might be TRBD1 (5 bases). Germline-derived CDR1 and CDR2 are SGHRS and YFSETQ. Trimming cost V 0 bases and J 7 bases, with 8 bases left between them. The CDR3 loop spans 14 amino acids. DNA of the CDR3: TGCGCCAGCAGCTTGGTTGGGGGGAATTCACCCCTCCACTTT. It specifies CASSLVGGNSPLHF.

This clonotype showed up many times. The V gene is TRBV6-5, the J gene TRBJ2-7, with 7 bases lining up with TRBD1. The germline V gene has CDR1 MNHEY and CDR2 SVGAGI. This CDR3 is built from 20 residues. With V trimmed by 4 bases and J by 0 bases, 21 bases remained unmatched. In DNA, the CDR3 is TGTGCCAGCAGTTCCCACTACCCGGGGACAGACCTCGCTATCTCCTACGAGCAGTACTTC. The encoded protein is CASSSHYPGTDLAISYEQYF.

In its sample, this clonotype was seen many times. The V and J genes are TRBV20-1 and TRBJ2-1; perhaps TRBD2 as D (5 bases). Trimming cost V 2 bases and J 0 bases, with 14 bases left between them. In germline, CDR1 is DFQATT, CDR2 SNEGSKA (reference sequence). The CDR3 sequence is 16 residues long. The CDR3 nucleotides read TGCAGTGCTAGACCCACGCTAGCCCGCTCCTACAATGAGCAGTTCTTC. Its translation is CSARPTLARSYNEQFF.

This clonotype was observed a handful of times. The V call is TRBV6-2 or TRBV6-3, the J call TRBJ2-2; no clear D. Germline V CDR1 and CDR2: MNHEY, SVGEGT. Trimming stripped 0 bases from V and 6 bases from J, with 11 bases between. The CDR3 contains 15 residues. In DNA, the CDR3 is TGTGCCAGCAGTTACTCGTTAGGGTCCCCCGGGGAGCTGTTTTTT. Translated: CASSYSLGSPGELFF.

This chain connects TRBV4-3 to TRBJ2-2; tentatively, D is TRBD2 (6 bases). The ends were cut back, 4 bases at V and 5 bases at J, with 11 bases in the middle. Looked up from germline, CDR1 is LGHNA and CDR2 is YSLEER. CDR3 length: 14 amino acids. CDR3 region: CASSRGGYTGELFF. The CDR3 DNA reads TGCGCCAGCAGCCGCGGAGGGTATACCGGGGAGCTGTTTTTT.

This clonotype was recorded many times. The V and J genes are TRBV2 and TRBJ2-3, with TRBD2 identical over 11 bases. V was clipped by 2 bases and J by 0 bases; unmatched bases: 7. The CDR3 contains 18 residues. Looked up from germline, CDR1 is SNHLY and CDR2 is FYNNEI. The DNA of the CDR3 is TGTGCCAGCAGTGAAAAACTAGCGGGAGTCCTCAGCACAGATACGCAGTATTTT. Its protein product is CASSEKLAGVLSTDTQYF.

This clonotype was seen repeatedly, ten times or more. The chain uses TRBV30 and TRBJ2-7; 7 nucleotides align to TRBD1. The junction had 18 bases not matched to a gene; V was cut back by 7 bases and J by 3 bases. The CDR3 sequence is 16 residues long. From germline, CDR1 is GTSNPN and CDR2 SVGIG (reference sequence). The CDR3 DNA reads as TGTGCCTACGCGACAGGGACCGGGACGAAAAACTACGAGCAGTACTTC. Translation: CAYATGTGTKNYEQYF.

This clonotype has a handful of counts. This chain links TRBV29-1 with TRBJ1-1; D unresolved. Per the germline V gene, CDR1 is SQVTM and CDR2 is ANQGSEA. There are 11 residues in the CDR3. The V end was cut by 7 bases, the J end by 2 bases, with 8 bases between. CDR3 region: CSALLNTEAFF. The CDR3, as DNA: TGCAGCGCCCTTCTAAACACTGAAGCTTTCTTT.

Comment on this clonotype: The final CDR3 position lacks the conserved phenylalanine or tryptophan, pointing to a likely read error. The limits of the CDR3 on the DNA are not certain, so only TCRdb's listed CDR3 is given. The J gene is TRBJ2-5, the V gene TRBV5-1; the tabulated D call, TRBD1, remains unverified against the DNA. The CDR3 spans 8 residues, counting both ends. CDR1 is SGHRS and CDR2 is YFSETQ in the germline V gene. This CDR3 is CASSTSRA.

This clonotype was detected ten times or more. The V gene is TRBV20-1, the J gene TRBJ2-2, with D maybe TRBD1 (6 bases). V lost 5 bases and J 2 bases, leaving 9 bases between the germline ends. This CDR3 contains 13 residues. Looked up from germline, CDR1 is DFQATT and CDR2 is SNEGSKA (reference sequence). CDR3 sequence reads: CSAYRANTGELFF. DNA of the CDR3: TGCAGTGCTTACAGGGCTAACACCGGGGAGCTGTTTTTT.

The gene calls are TRBV6-2 or TRBV6-3 and TRBJ2-7, with D possibly TRBD1 on 6 matching bases. The length of the CDR3 is 15 residues. The ends were cut back, 0 bases at V and 5 bases at J, with 14 bases in the middle. CDR1 MNHEY and CDR2 SVGEGT come from the germline V gene. In nucleotides, the CDR3 is TGTGCCAGCAGTTACTCCGCAGGGGACCCAAACGAGCAGTACTTC. Its translation is CASSYSAGDPNEQYF.

There are many counts of this clonotype. V gene TRBV18 combines with J gene TRBJ2-1; 9 bases match TRBD2. J was trimmed by 7 bases and V by 6 bases; bases with no gene match: 13. Germline loops: CDR1 KGHSH, CDR2 LQKENI. CDR3 length equals 16 residues. The CDR3 protein is CASSRLAGDLLNEQFF. CDR3 coding DNA: TGTGCCAGCTCGCGATTAGCGGGGGACCTTTTGAATGAGCAGTTCTTC. Together with reference TRBV18 and TRBJ2-1, the CDR3 gives the full variable domain: NAGVMQNPRHLVRRRGQEARLRCSPMKGHSHVYWYRQLPEEGLKFMVYLQKENIIDESGMPKERFSAEFPKEGPSILRIQQVVRGDSAAYFCASSRLAGDLLNEQFFGPGTRLTVL.

The gene calls are TRBV6-5 and TRBJ1-2, with D possibly TRBD1 on 5 matching bases. This CDR3 contains 14 residues. Germline V gives CDR1 MNHEY, CDR2 SVGAGI. V was shortened by 7 bases and J by 4 bases, with 16 bases between the two germline ends. CDR3 sequence (DNA): TGTGCCAGCACCGACCGGGACGGCCTCTATGGCTACACCTTC. Amino acids: CASTDRDGLYGYTF.

This clonotype showed up many times. The genes are TRBV6-5 and TRBJ2-3, with 8 positions matching TRBD2. With V trimmed by 2 bases and J by 4 bases, 5 bases remained unmatched. The CDR3 runs to 15 residues. Germline CDR1 is MNHEY and CDR2 is SVGAGI. CDR3: CASSYNGRAADTQYF. In DNA form, the CDR3 reads TGTGCCAGCAGTTACAACGGGAGGGCGGCAGATACGCAGTATTTT.

Many counts were recorded for this clonotype. The V call is TRBV28, the J call TRBJ1-3; no clear D gene. With 7 bases removed from V and 5 bases from J, the gap between germline ends came to 15 bases. The CDR3 runs 14 residues. CDR1 and CDR2 (germline): MDHEN, SYDVKM. The CDR3 spells CASTGWPSRNTIYF. CDR3 nucleotides: TGTGCCAGCACGGGGTGGCCATCGAGAAACACCATATATTTT.

This clonotype showed up many times. The V gene is TRBV12-3 or TRBV12-4, the J gene TRBJ1-2; the D gene is possibly TRBD1 (6 bases). The germline V and J ends were trimmed by 3 bases and 3 bases, with 11 bases remaining between them. This CDR3 contains 14 residues. The CDR3 sequence: CASSLGQGYYGYTF. The CDR3 nucleotides read TGTGCCAGCAGTTTGGGTCAGGGGTACTATGGCTACACCTTC.

The sample holds many counts of this clonotype. The rearrangement uses TRBV20-1 and TRBJ1-5; no clear D. Trimming removed 0 bases at V and 0 bases at J, with 9 bases between. The CDR3 totals 15 residues. The V gene's germline CDR1 is DFQATT and CDR2 SNEGSKA (reference sequence). CDR3 region: CSARDVEDSNQPQHF. The CDR3, as DNA: TGCAGTGCTAGAGATGTGGAAGATAGCAATCAGCCCCAGCATTTT.

This clonotype showed up many times. The chain employs TRBV6-5 and TRBJ1-1; tentative D call: TRBD1 (6 bases). CDR3 length: 13 residues. The germline V gene has CDR1 MNHEY and CDR2 SVGAGI. V was shortened by 10 bases and J by 2 bases, with 14 bases between the two germline ends. The CDR3 nucleotides read TGTGCCATCCCATACAGGGAAAACACTGAAGCTTTCTTT. This codes for CAIPYRENTEAFF.

This clonotype was seen only a few times. The V gene is TRBV7-8, the J gene TRBJ2-5; TRBD2 matches at 7 bases. The CDR3 has 13 residues. CDR1 and CDR2 from the germline V gene are SGHVS and FQNEAQ. V dropped 3 bases and J dropped 3; count of bases not matched to a gene: 1. The CDR3 nucleotides are TGTGCCAGCAGCTTTACTAGCGAAGAGACCCAGTACTTC. Translated, it gives CASSFTSEETQYF.

This clonotype was seen ten or more times. This chain connects TRBV7-8 to TRBJ1-1, with D unclear. V was cut by 3 bases and J by 1 base, with 18 bases left in between. Germline V gives CDR1 SGHVS, CDR2 FQNEAQ. The CDR3 length is 17 residues. The CDR3 DNA follows: TGTGCCAGCAGCTTTCACCTAGGCCGCACTGGGAACACTGAAGCTTTCTTT. This codes for CASSFHLGRTGNTEAFF.

The rearrangement joins TRBV7-2 to TRBJ2-7; TRBD2 is a possible D gene (6 bases). CDR1 and CDR2 (germline): SGHTA, FQGNSA. The V end lost 4 bases, the J end lost 7 bases, and 11 bases lay between the germline ends. The CDR3 consists of 12 residues. The chain's CDR3 is CASSSIAGEQYF. CDR3 bases: TGTGCCAGCAGCTCGATCGCGGGGGAGCAGTACTTC.

The rearrangement uses TRBV3-1 and TRBJ2-6; D is uncertain. This CDR3 region has 14 residues. V was pared by 4 bases and J by 4 bases, with 8 bases between. CDR1 is LGHDT and CDR2 is YNNKEL in the germline V gene (reference sequence). CDR3 coding DNA: TGTGCCAGCAGCCGGTCTGTAGGGGCCAACGTCCTGACTTTC. Residues: CASSRSVGANVLTF.